Sequencing of this T cell receptor beta chain was carried out in a study of cytomegalovirus exposure and HLA in healthy donors. The CDR3 spans 15 residues. Germline CDR1 is LGHNA and CDR2 is YNFKEQ. V was clipped by 4 bases and J by 2 bases, with 13 bases between them. Broader study findings: As a later analysis showed, a missense DCLRE1C variant was linked to trimming of TCR beta V- and J-genes. The investigators catalogued some 150 TCR beta chains as cytomegalovirus-associated.

With respect to this clone: Its antigen remains unknown.

60 Vbeta and 13 Jbeta primers were used in PCR. Produced via immunoSEQ multiplex PCR; TCRdb's table is partial and in-frame only. The table lists approximately 120,000 clones, 65% to 85% of them singletons, with more than 0.95% in the top ten. The clonotype was recovered from a man aged 50 to 59 in good health and CMV-seronegative. Input material: PBMCs. The chain links TRBV4-2 to TRBJ2-3; D possibly corresponds to TRBD2 (5 bases). The CDR3 DNA sequence: TGTGCCAGCAGCCTATACGGGATTCTCACAGATACGCAGTATTTT. Translated, it gives CASSLYGILTDTQYF.